The rows below give T cell receptor beta chains drawn from one sample of a study of T cell responses to AZD1222 COVID-19 vaccine. The data were produced by immunoSEQ multiplex PCR, yet TCRdb's version contains in-frame clones alone and is incomplete. The data show about 180,000 clones, just over 90% seen once. Sample: peripheral blood, taken on day 0 of AZD1222 vaccination. These receptors came from an adult in good health. CDR3s include the opening cysteine and the closing phenylalanine or tryptophan. Not every row has a clone size; where given, it reads once, few, many or a size class.

clone_size: -
v_call: TRBV18
j_call: TRBJ1-2
cdr3_aa: CASSPRQGTLSGYTF

clone_size: -
v_call: TRBV3-1/TRBV3-2
j_call: TRBJ2-1
cdr3_aa: CASSPPSSYNEQFF

clone_size: once
v_call: TRBV29-1
j_call: TRBJ2-2
cdr3_aa: CSAPRVPYTPLNTGELFF

clone_size: -
v_call: TRBV9
j_call: TRBJ2-1
cdr3_aa: CASSGGLALNEQFF

clone_size: -
v_call: TRBV30
j_call: TRBJ1-5
cdr3_aa: CAWGTGISNQPQHF

clone_size: -
v_call: TRBV2
j_call: TRBJ2-5
cdr3_aa: CASSARLHPGETQYF

clone_size: -
v_call: TRBV15
j_call: TRBJ1-2
cdr3_aa: CATSGTGGVYGYTF

clone_size: -
v_call: TRBV5-1
j_call: TRBJ1-2
cdr3_aa: CASRLGQFSGYTF

clone_size: -
v_call: TRBV7-8
j_call: TRBJ1-5
cdr3_aa: CASSLVGVGSQPQHF

clone_size: -
v_call: TRBV4-2
j_call: TRBJ1-1
cdr3_aa: CASSQEQTGGTEAFF

clone_size: -
v_call: TRBV19
j_call: TRBJ2-4
cdr3_aa: CASTLGKSPDFPTKNIQYF

clone_size: -
v_call: TRBV2
j_call: TRBJ1-5
cdr3_aa: CASRDSLYSNQPQHF

clone_size: once
v_call: TRBV5-6
j_call: TRBJ1-1
cdr3_aa: CASSPRTSGLNTEAFF

clone_size: -
v_call: TRBV7-9
j_call: TRBJ2-4
cdr3_aa: CASSEPDRGRRNIQYF

clone_size: -
v_call: TRBV5-8
j_call: TRBJ1-4
cdr3_aa: CASSLRGATNEKLFF

clone_size: -
v_call: TRBV12-3/TRBV12-4
j_call: TRBJ2-7
cdr3_aa: CASSLGGSYEQYF

clone_size: -
v_call: TRBV27
j_call: TRBJ2-1
cdr3_aa: CASGFFRGEQFF

clone_size: -
v_call: TRBV6-5
j_call: TRBJ2-3
cdr3_aa: CASRRTDTQYF

clone_size: once
v_call: TRBV25-1
j_call: TRBJ1-1
cdr3_aa: CASSDLKATTEAFF

clone_size: -
v_call: TRBV7-9
j_call: TRBJ2-5
cdr3_aa: CASSSGTGRETQYF

clone_size: -
v_call: TRBV19
j_call: TRBJ1-2
cdr3_aa: CASSFGTVYGYTF

clone_size: -
v_call: TRBV29-1
j_call: TRBJ1-2
cdr3_aa: CSVRTGGDYGYTF

clone_size: once
v_call: TRBV5-6
j_call: TRBJ2-5
cdr3_aa: CASSPSRQGAGETQYF

clone_size: -
v_call: TRBV6-1
j_call: TRBJ1-2
cdr3_aa: CASSEVPSGYTF

clone_size: -
v_call: TRBV5-5
j_call: -
cdr3_aa: CASSLLGGTSYEQYF

clone_size: -
v_call: TRBV3-1/TRBV3-2
j_call: TRBJ2-1
cdr3_aa: CASSGPLNEQFF

clone_size: -
v_call: TRBV6-5
j_call: TRBJ1-1
cdr3_aa: CASSLGENTEAFF

clone_size: -
v_call: TRBV27
j_call: TRBJ1-1
cdr3_aa: CASSWTGNTEAFF

clone_size: -
v_call: TRBV28
j_call: TRBJ2-7
cdr3_aa: CASSTPSGQFYEQYF